This T cell receptor beta chain was captured by sequencing in a study of blood T cell repertoires in COVID-19. Study-level information: Acute and convalescent COVID-19 samples came from the United States, Italy and Spain.

Sequencing was performed with immunoSEQ multiplex PCR; in TCRdb, only in-frame clones are kept and a portion is missing. Here the sample spans roughly 350,000 clones, 92% being singletons. Participants were aged roughly 18 to 90 years, lived in over 20 US areas, and enrolled virtually. Before being deemed recovered, Cohort 3 donors had two negative PCRs, clearance, or symptom resolution. The CDR3 runs to 15 residues. V was pared by 5 bases and J by 5 bases, with 7 bases of the junction left unmatched. Looked up from germline, CDR1 is LNHDA and CDR2 is SQIVND (reference sequence). The sequencing sample was made of PBMCs or T cells enriched from blood (not recorded which). The chain carries TRBV19 and TRBJ1-5; 9 positions agree with TRBD1. The receptor was isolated from a woman aged 25 to 39 who had recovered from COVID-19. CDR3 in DNA: TGTGCCAGTAGTCCAACAGGGGGCGCGTATCAGCCCCAGCATTTT. Protein: CASSPTGGAYQPQHF.